This T cell receptor (beta chain) came from a study of T cells in Graves' hyperthyroidism and ophthalmopathy (dated by TCRdb to the late 2010s). General notes on the study: Peripheral blood samples were taken at the time of initial diagnosis, prior to any treatment. TCR V-J signatures able to tell the groups apart were searched for in a discovery cohort of 90 to 100 patients, of whom more than 40 had Graves' ophthalmopathy and 57 had stable Graves' hyperthyroidism. Prospective prediction of ophthalmopathy was tested in an independent validation cohort consisting of under 20 hyperthyroidism patients and around 16 patients who later progressed to ophthalmopathy. The 80 to 100 discovery patients were randomly divided into training and test sets at a 7:3 ratio. Thyroid tissue and blood T-cell repertoires from about six Graves' hyperthyroidism patients were also compared in the study. After sampling, hyperthyroidism patients received methimazole starting at 30 mg daily, and ophthalmopathy patients received high-dose intravenous methylprednisolone. TCR Vbeta CDR3 sequencing of 120 to 150 peripheral blood samples (over 40 ophthalmopathy, around 80 hyperthyroidism and 17 progressor patients) is reported in the paper. General findings and caveats noted by the study authors: Most expanded thyroid clonotypes (frequency above 0.001) were also detected in blood, a finding suggesting that blood repertoires may reflect thyroid immune responses. In cross-validation, a model built on a 13 V-J signature told ophthalmopathy apart from stable hyperthyroidism with approximately 90% sensitivity and approximately 81% specificity, and in testing the same model reached 80%/75%. During validation, the model predicted progression to ophthalmopathy a median of about 6.5 months ahead of onset, with 60% to 71% sensitivity and 72.22% specificity. Sample size was not statistically predetermined, and investigators were not blinded to group allocation.

The TCR beta CDR3 regions were amplified from RNA transcripts. The first round of RT-PCR for the TCR CDR3 was performed with the HTBI primer set and the Qiagen OneStep RT-PCR kit. A second multiplex PCR round built the libraries, followed by size selection and purification. Libraries were sequenced paired-end with 100 bp reads on an Illumina HiSeq2000. The paper's data handling went like this. Raw data were processed with SOAPnuke, discarding reads with adapters, uncalled bases, mean Phred below 15, or no exact constant-primer or identifier match. COPE v1.2.5 was used to merge high-quality paired reads, and clonotypes were defined as unique nucleotide sequences. Clonotypes were aligned to IMGT TRBV, TRBD and TRBJ reference segments using MiTCR v1.1. The analysis was restricted to V-J combinations with a frequency above 0.0001, which together covered 99.2% of the repertoires. A TCS score was defined as the ratio between F50 (clonal expansion) and ExV (chaos), using BLOSUM62-based TCRdist between CDR3 peptides within each V-J. Welch's t-statistics and random forest reduced around 510 V-J features to fewer than 15, which were used in a naive Bayes classifier (R e1071). TCRdb reprocessed the public reads (quality trimming at Q25 with fastp, clone calling with MiXCR) and kept in-frame beta chains. For every CDR3 protein sequence, its rows merge into one entry that carries the most common genes and DNA. In this record, the V and J calls reflect TCRdb's handling and not the investigators' own analysis. The sample data list more than 550,000 distinct CDR3 sequences, and roughly 17% of these were observed just once. Around 15% of the sample is in the top ten clones.

CDR1 and CDR2, per the germline V gene (reference sequence), are DFQATT and SNEGSKA. The CDR3 numbers 11 residues from cysteine through phenylalanine. CDR3 DNA only is kept here, 33 bases in frame from base 1. On this clonotype: The antigen this receptor binds is unknown. A much larger clone lies one base from this, so it may be a read error.

A patient counted as having stable Graves' hyperthyroidism if no progression to ophthalmopathy occurred over 18 months of follow-up. Hyperthyroidism patients were aged 18 to 65 years and newly diagnosed, with disease duration of less than 2 months. The study excluded patients with uncontrolled infections, other autoimmune diseases, pregnancy or lactation. Diagnoses were based on clinical symptoms, serum thyroxine and TRAb, thyroid ultrasound and orbital computed tomography. PBMCs were separated from about 10 ml of fresh peripheral blood using Ficoll-Paque density gradient centrifugation. Total RNA was extracted with Trizol reagent, and quality was checked on an Agilent 2100 Bioanalyzer.

Rearrangement joined TRBV20-1 to TRBJ1-2, with TRBD1 perhaps the D gene, on 5 matching bases. The sample taken for sequencing was blood. The receptor's source is a man aged 50-60 years with Graves' hyperthyroidism. The DNA reads TGCAGTTCTGGGACCTTGGATGGCTGCACCTTC. It translates to CSSGTLDGCTF.